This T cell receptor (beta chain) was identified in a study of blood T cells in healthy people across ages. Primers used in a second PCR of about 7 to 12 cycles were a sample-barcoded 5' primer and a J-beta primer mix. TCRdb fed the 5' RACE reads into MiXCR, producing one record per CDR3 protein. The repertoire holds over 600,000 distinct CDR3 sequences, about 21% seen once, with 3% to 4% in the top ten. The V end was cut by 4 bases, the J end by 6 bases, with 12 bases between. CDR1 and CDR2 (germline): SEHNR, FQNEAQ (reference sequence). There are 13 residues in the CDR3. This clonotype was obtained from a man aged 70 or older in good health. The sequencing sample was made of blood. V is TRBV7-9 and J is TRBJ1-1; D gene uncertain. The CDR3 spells CASSSAGWAEAFF. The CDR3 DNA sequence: TGTGCCAGCAGCTCCGCGGGGTGGGCTGAAGCTTTCTTT.